Each of the 18 T cell receptor beta chains below was sequenced from the same sample in a study of T cell clonality in common variable immunodeficiency. The method was immunoSEQ multiplex PCR; TCRdb's version includes in-frame clones alone and lacks a portion of them. The sample was found to contain approximately 46,000 clones, and every one recurs. What was sequenced was peripheral blood mononuclear cells. These receptors all come from a person aged 18-70 years in good health.

This clone was counted ten times or more. The sequenced part of the CDR3 DNA is TGTGCCAGCAGCTTAAGAGGGTCCGGAAGTCCC. Its protein product is CASSLRGSGSP. The entire CDR3 is CASSLRGSGSPLHF. The J gene is TRBJ1-6, the V gene TRBV7-9; D is uncertain. The read gets to within 3 residues of the CDR3 end, and the germline J gene fills in the rest. The germline gives CDR1 SEHNR, CDR2 FQNEAQ (reference sequence). The CDR3 loop spans 14 amino acids.

This clone occurred many times. CDR3 bases read: TGCAGTGCAGACTCCAGCTCGGCACAGGGGGGGACCTATGGC. The encoded protein is CSADSSSAQGGTYG. The complete CDR3 reads CSADSSSAQGGTYGYTF. The chain has TRBV20-1 and TRBJ1-2; 8 bases are a match to TRBD1. The read terminates 3 residues ahead of where the CDR3 ends, so the germline J gene completes it. V lost 6 bases and J lost 4; bases outside the gene matches: 19. The CDR3 consists of 17 residues. Germline V gene data show CDR1 as DFQATT and CDR2 as SNEGSKA (reference sequence).

In regard to this clone: The read falls 3 residues short of the CDR3 end, and the missing part is taken from the germline J gene. The rearrangement links TRBV19 to TRBJ2-4, with 7 positions matching TRBD1. Germline V gene lookup returns CDR1 LNHDA and CDR2 SQIVND (reference sequence). CDR3 length equals 12 residues. The CDR3 bases that were read are TGTGCCAGTAGGACAGGGAACTATGGT. This sequence encodes CASRTGNYG. The full CDR3 protein is CASRTGNYGQYF.

Many counts were recorded for this clone. From the germline J gene comes the end of the CDR3, since the read stops 3 residues before it. V gene TRBV6-1 combines with J gene TRBJ1-5; D might be TRBD1 (5 bases). V lost 4 bases, J lost 5 bases, and 12 bases lay in between. Germline V gene data show CDR1 as MNHNS and CDR2 as SASEGT. This CDR3 has 14 amino acids. The DNA read from the CDR3 is TGTGCCAGCAGTGCCAGGGCCGTTGATCAGCCC. Its protein product is CASSARAVDQP. From start to end, the CDR3 is CASSARAVDQPQHF.

This clone was found many times. The sequenced fragment ends 3 residues before the CDR3 boundary, so the rest is inferred from the germline J gene. This chain uses TRBV5-1 with TRBJ1-4; 8 bases are shared with TRBD1. Germline loops: CDR1 SGHRS, CDR2 YFSETQ. The CDR3 runs to 18 residues. The V and J ends lost 0 bases and 0 bases, in that order; junction bases with no gene match: 7. The CDR3 DNA, read in part, is TGCGCCAGCAGCTTGGGACGACAGGGGATAACAACTAATGAAAAA. As protein: CASSLGRQGITTNEK. The complete CDR3 reads CASSLGRQGITTNEKLFF.

This clone was recorded at least ten times. CDR3: CASSLDHPTLNTEAFF. CDR3 bases read: TGCGCCAGCAGCTTGGATCACCCGACACTGAACACTGAA. The chain employs TRBV5-1 and TRBJ1-1; D not certain. The CDR3 end is not reached by the read, which stops 3 residues before it; the germline J gene fills it in. Trimming removed 0 bases at V and 0 bases at J, with 12 bases between. CDR3 length: 16 amino acids. In germline, CDR1 is SGHRS, CDR2 YFSETQ.

To note about this clone: The read terminates 3 residues before the CDR3 end, so the remaining end is supplied by the germline J gene. V gene TRBV18 combines with J gene TRBJ2-2; 9 bases match TRBD1. The germline gives CDR1 KGHSH, CDR2 LQKENI. The CDR3 has 14 amino acids. The chain's CDR3 is CASSPRQGGEKLFF. The sequenced CDR3 bases are TGTGCCAGCTCACCTCGACAGGGGGGCGAAAAG.

This clone was picked up many times. CDR3 DNA, as far as it was read: TGTGCCTGGAGTGTAGGTAGCAATCAGCCC. Its protein is CAWSVGSNQP. The CDR3 as a whole reads CAWSVGSNQPQHF. The V call is TRBV30, the J call TRBJ1-5; D gene ambiguous. The read ends 3 residues before the CDR3 terminus; that terminus is restored from the germline J gene. Trimming removed 0 bases at V and 0 bases at J, with 3 bases between. This CDR3 contains 13 residues. Germline V lookup: CDR1 GTSNPN, CDR2 SVGIG (reference sequence).

As regards this clone: Being one base from a much bigger clone, this may be a read error. The read falls 3 residues short of the CDR3 end, and the missing part is taken from the germline J gene. The rearrangement links TRBV18 to TRBJ2-2; D is undetermined. CDR3 length equals 14 residues. Looked up from germline, CDR1 is KGHSH and CDR2 is LQKENI. The CDR3 sequence is CASSPTDYNSPLFF. CDR3 DNA (partial): TGTGCCAGCTCACCAACAGATTATAATTCACCG.

This clone was observed many times. The CDR3 end lies 3 residues beyond the end of the read and is filled in from the germline J gene. The rearrangement uses TRBV19 and TRBJ1-5; 9 bases are a match to TRBD1. The CDR3 loop spans 17 amino acids. Germline V gives CDR1 LNHDA, CDR2 SQIVND (reference sequence). Germline trimming cut 2 bases from V and 2 bases from J; bases unmatched to any gene: 7. CDR3 bases read: TGTGCCAGTAGTATAATGCCGGGACAGGGAGGCAATCAGCCC. This translates into CASSIMPGQGGNQP. The whole CDR3 is CASSIMPGQGGNQPQHF.

The table lists this clone with a few counts. The read finishes 3 residues shy of the CDR3 end, and the germline J gene is used to complete it. The V call is TRBV6-1, the J call TRBJ1-4; a weak D match, TRBD1 (5 bases). Per germline, CDR1 MNHNS and CDR2 SASEGT. This CDR3 comprises 14 residues. The sequenced CDR3 bases are TGTGCCAGCAGTGAAGGGGATGGGGCCACCGTA. As protein: CASSEGDGATV. The entire CDR3 sequence reads CASSEGDGATVLFF.

This clone was seen many times. The read gets to within 3 residues of the CDR3 end, and the germline J gene fills in the rest. The V and J genes are TRBV13 and TRBJ1-2; possible D gene TRBD1, 5 bases. Trimming stripped 6 bases from V and 1 base from J, with 12 bases between. Germline loops: CDR1 PRHDT, CDR2 FYEKMQ (reference sequence). The CDR3 runs 14 residues. Partial CDR3 DNA: TGTGCCAGCAGTAGCTTGGGGGGTAACTATGGC. It yields the protein CASSSLGGNYG. The entire CDR3 sequence reads CASSSLGGNYGYTF.

This clone has at least ten counts. The read gets to within 3 residues of the CDR3 end, and the germline J gene fills in the rest. This chain joins TRBV7-2 and TRBJ1-2; D gene unclear. Germline V CDR1 and CDR2: SGHTA, FQGNSA. With 5 bases removed from V and 6 bases from J, the gap between germline ends came to 13 bases. The CDR3 runs to 13 residues. CDR3 residues: CASSPMARDGYTF. CDR3 bases read: TGTGCCAGCAGCCCGATGGCGAGGGATGGC.

This clone was observed at least ten times. The read terminates 3 residues before the CDR3 end, so the remaining end is supplied by the germline J gene. The chain carries TRBV2 and TRBJ2-5; TRBD2 matches at 10 bases. The CDR3 is made up of 15 amino acids. The trim removed 4 bases at V and 4 bases at J, leaving 6 bases unmatched. Per germline, CDR1 SNHLY and CDR2 FYNNEI. The sequenced CDR3 bases are TGTGCCAGCAGTGGGCAGCGGGGGGGCCCAGAGACC. Translation: CASSGQRGGPET. The complete CDR3 protein is CASSGQRGGPETQYF.

This clone was found many times. The read finishes 3 residues shy of the CDR3 end, and the germline J gene is used to complete it. J is TRBJ1-5 and V is TRBV19; D gene unclear. The CDR3 runs 13 residues. CDR1 and CDR2 (germline): LNHDA, SQIVND (reference sequence). Trimming removed 3 bases from V and 1 base from J, with 4 bases in between. Here the CDR3 reads CASSIQSNQPQHF. The sequenced part of the CDR3 DNA is TGTGCCAGTAGTATCCAGAGCAATCAGCCC. The full variable domain, rest sourced from reference TRBV19 and TRBJ1-5, is DGGITQSPKYLFRKEGQNVTLSCEQNLNHDAMYWYRQDPGQGLRLIYYSQIVNDFQKGDIAEGYSVSREKKESFPLTVTSAQKNPTAFYLCASSIQSNQPQHFGDGTRLSIL.

This clone was detected ten times or more. The read comes to an end 3 residues before the CDR3 does, leaving the germline J gene to fill in the end. Other DNA sequences in the sample encode the same CDR3. The chain joins TRBV20-1 to TRBJ2-7; 14 bases are shared with TRBD2. In germline, CDR1 is DFQATT, CDR2 SNEGSKA (reference sequence). The ends lost 6 bases at V and 3 bases at J; junction bases unmatched: 4. The length of the CDR3 is 14 residues. CDR3 residues: CSAGGLAGGYEQYF. The covered CDR3 bases are TGCAGTGCGGGCGGACTAGCGGGGGGCTACGAG.

This clone was counted only a few times. Read data end 3 residues before the CDR3 end; the end is taken from the germline J gene. This rearrangement joins TRBV29-1 to TRBJ1-2; D is perhaps TRBD1 (5 bases). The CDR3 has 10 residues. Per germline, CDR1 SQVTM and CDR2 ANQGSEA. CDR3 bases read: TGCAGCGTTGGGCAGGGCGGC. It codes for CSVGQGG. From start to end, the CDR3 is CSVGQGGYTF. Full variable domain (missing parts from reference TRBV29-1 and TRBJ1-2): SAVISQKPSRDICQRGTSLTIQCQVDSQVTMMFWYRQQPGQSLTLIATANQGSEATYESGFVIDKFPISRPNLTFSTLTVSNMSPEDSSIYLCSVGQGGYTFGSGTRLTVV.

This clone was detected only a few times. Read sequence stops 3 residues before the CDR3 end, and the germline J gene provides the missing end. The chain couples TRBV10-2 to TRBJ2-2; 8 bases line up with TRBD1. Germline V gene lookup returns CDR1 WSHSY and CDR2 SAAADI. V lost 6 bases, J lost 4 bases, and 7 bases stayed unmatched. This CDR3 has 15 amino acids. The CDR3: CASRQGARGTGELFF. The CDR3 DNA, read in part, is TGCGCCAGCAGGCAGGGGGCTAGGGGCACCGGGGAG.